This T cell receptor beta chain was recorded in a study of blood T cell repertoires in COVID-19. Study-level background: The samples span acute and convalescent COVID-19 from the United States, Italy and Spain. Sample material is recorded as cDNA or gDNA derived from T cells, B-cell-depleted T cells, or PBMCs.

The CDR3 runs 13 residues. Per germline, CDR1 SNHLY and CDR2 FYNNEI. Trimming cost V 8 bases and J 0 bases; bases outside gene matches: 2. Repertoires were generated with immunoSEQ multiplex PCR, while TCRdb's copy carries only in-frame clones and drops some. Altogether around 220,000 clones are present, 90% being singletons, with the ten largest covering roughly 15%. The cohort comprised adults aged about 18 to 100 years residing in about 25 US areas. Researchers sorted participants into cohorts using their self-reported clinical history. Sequencing was done on a sample of PBMCs or T cells enriched from blood (not recorded which). The rearrangement uses TRBV2 and TRBJ2-3, with 7 bases identical to TRBD2. The clonotype originates from a man younger than 45 who had been exposed to COVID-19. CDR3 protein: CASGLESTDTQYF. DNA for the CDR3: TGTGCCAGCGGACTAGAGAGCACAGATACGCAGTATTTT.